This TCR beta chain comes out of a study of blood T cell repertoires in COVID-19. Authors' processing steps: By means of reference gene primer amplification, nucleated cell counts were estimated. The method was immunoSEQ multiplex PCR; TCRdb's version includes in-frame clones alone and lacks a portion of them. D and trimming were read from the DNA, whereas the V and J calls and clone size are those reported in that table. The sample lists approximately 500,000 clones, 85% to 90% occurring once. The V gene end was trimmed by 0 bases and the J gene end by 1 base; junction bases not matched to a gene: 5. The CDR3 is 16 amino acids. From germline, CDR1 is MNHEY and CDR2 SVGAGI.

The chain joins TRBV6-5 to TRBJ2-5; TRBD2 agrees at 7 bases. Sequenced material: peripheral blood. The clonotype comes from a man between 18 and 29 years old with COVID-19, enrolled during active disease. CDR3 in amino acids: CASSYSPASGQETQYF. The CDR3 DNA reads TGTGCCAGCAGTTACTCCCCGGCTAGCGGCCAAGAGACCCAGTACTTC.